The T cell receptor (beta chain) described here comes from a study of tumor-infiltrating lymphocytes in primary liver carcinoma. Findings of the study overall: Paired tumor-adjacent and tumor-blood samples overlapped less than tumor region pairs did. Compared with blood, tumor repertoires held significantly more in their top 250 clones.

A constant-region primer primed TCR beta cDNA synthesis from 500 to 550 ng of total RNA. Three nested multiplex PCR rounds of slightly modified ARM-PCR generated TCR beta libraries. Investigators reported that the first two PCR rounds, at 10 to 11 cycles each, used TRBV1-TRBV30 forward primers with a C-beta reverse primer. Each CDR3 protein gets one entry after TCRdb re-called the multiplex PCR reads with MiXCR. Among about 37,000 distinct CDR3 sequences listed, roughly 75% were seen once. Both RNA and DNA were isolated together from around 18-30 mg of bulk tissue that had not been sorted. Only one count was recorded for this clonotype. Its specificity is unknown. This likely comes from a read error, as the CDR3 has no conserved phenylalanine or tryptophan at its end. No DNA is shown, since the ends of the CDR3 on it are uncertain; the CDR3 is the one TCRdb lists. The CDR3 is 15 residues long, counting both termini. Germline-derived CDR1 and CDR2 are SGHAT and FQNNGV.

The J gene is TRBJ2-7, the V gene TRBV11-2; the table's TRBD1 call for D was not verified on the DNA. This receptor was identified in a man aged 35 to 55 with primary liver carcinoma and hepatitis B virus infection. Sequencing used tumor-adjacent normal liver tissue. The chain's CDR3 is CASSLLNPGTEEHYL.